Following are 12 T cell receptor beta chains from one sample sequenced in a study of blood T cell repertoires in COVID-19. Generated by immunoSEQ multiplex PCR, the TCRdb table keeps only in-frame clones and is missing some. The sample lists more than 95,000 clones, approximately 80% seen once, with 2% to 3% in the top ten. The material sequenced was peripheral blood. Receptor source: a man aged 50 to 59 with acute or convalescent COVID-19.

V usage is TRBV11-3 and J usage is TRBJ2-7, with 8 bases lining up with TRBD1. Germline-derived CDR1 and CDR2 are SGHNT and YENEEA. J lost 0 bases, V lost 5 bases, and 3 bases had no gene match. CDR3 size: 14 residues. The DNA of the CDR3 is TGTGCCAGCAGCCCCGGGACAGGCTCCTACGAGCAGTACTTC. It specifies CASSPGTGSYEQYF.

This clone has just one count. The chain combines TRBV19 with TRBJ2-1, with 9 positions matching TRBD2. Germline-derived CDR1 and CDR2 are LNHDA and SQIVND (reference sequence). The junction had 15 bases not matched to a gene; V was cut back by 4 bases and J by 5 bases. This CDR3 has 18 amino acids. CDR3 loop: CASSTGQFLAGAHNEQFF. As DNA, the CDR3 is TGTGCCAGTAGTACCGGACAGTTTTTAGCGGGGGCTCACAATGAGCAGTTCTTC.

This chain joins TRBV11-2 and TRBJ1-6; D is unresolved. CDR1 SGHAT and CDR2 FQNNGV come from the germline V gene. The CDR3 totals 13 residues. Trimming stripped 5 bases from V and 5 bases from J, with 7 bases between. The CDR3 region has the DNA TGTGCCAGCAGCCGGTCCAATAATTCACCCCTCCACTTT. Its translation is CASSRSNNSPLHF.

The V gene is TRBV11-2, the J gene TRBJ2-5; D is unclear. Trimming removed 2 bases from V and 1 base from J, with 14 bases in between. Germline loops: CDR1 SGHAT, CDR2 FQNNGV. The CDR3 is made up of 16 amino acids. CDR3 amino acids: CASSLPSNEPQETQYF. As DNA, the CDR3 is TGTGCCAGCAGCTTACCCAGTAACGAACCCCAAGAGACCCAGTACTTC.

This clone was seen only once. V and J are TRBV5-1 and TRBJ2-1, with D perhaps TRBD2 (5 bases). The V and J ends lost 3 bases and 7 bases respectively, with 8 bases between them. Germline V gene sequence: CDR1 SGHRS, CDR2 YFSETQ. The CDR3 extends over 12 amino acids. The CDR3 DNA reads as TGCGCCAGCAGCTGGACTGCGAATGAGCAGTTCTTC. Protein sequence: CASSWTANEQFF. The whole variable domain, filled in from reference TRBV5-1 and TRBJ2-1, reads KAGVTQTPRYLIKTRGQQVTLSCSPISGHRSVSWYQQTPGQGLQFLFEYFSETQRNKGNFPGRFSGRQFSNSRSEMNVSTLELGDSALYLCASSWTANEQFFGPGTRLTVL.

This chain uses TRBV30 with TRBJ1-4, with a possible D match to TRBD1 (5 bases). Trimming cost V 7 bases and J 8 bases, with 17 bases left between them. This CDR3 comprises 13 residues. Germline-derived CDR1 and CDR2 are GTSNPN and SVGIG (reference sequence). The CDR3 DNA follows: TGTGCCTCTACTGACAGACTGGGGGAAAAACTGTTTTTT. Translating gives CASTDRLGEKLFF.

This clone appeared a few times. The chain links TRBV13 to TRBJ2-2, with 10 positions matching TRBD2. The CDR3 extends over 15 amino acids. Unmatched junction bases numbered 2, after V lost 3 bases and J lost 4 bases. CDR1 and CDR2 (germline): PRHDT, FYEKMQ (reference sequence). CDR3 loop: CASSFGTSATGELFF. CDR3 DNA sequence: TGTGCCAGCAGCTTCGGGACTAGCGCCACCGGGGAGCTGTTTTTT.

The count of this clone is one. The rearrangement uses TRBV10-3 and TRBJ2-3, with a tentative D call TRBD1 (7 bases). V lost 2 bases to trimming and J lost 3 bases, with 15 bases between them. In germline, CDR1 is ENHRY, CDR2 SYGVKD. The CDR3 is 16 residues long. This CDR3 reads CAISEMEGAWTDTQYF. The CDR3 DNA reads TGTGCCATCAGTGAGATGGAGGGGGCCTGGACAGATACGCAGTATTTT.

This clone was seen repeatedly, ten times or more. The V call is TRBV2, the J call TRBJ2-2; D is possibly TRBD1 (6 bases). V was cut by 6 bases and J by 6 bases, with 17 bases left in between. CDR1 and CDR2 (germline): SNHLY, FYNNEI. The CDR3 extends over 15 amino acids. This CDR3 reads CASSPGTTAPGELFF. The DNA of the CDR3 is TGTGCCAGCAGCCCCGGGACAACCGCCCCCGGGGAGCTGTTTTTT.

For this clone: Different DNA sequences within this sample yield the same CDR3. The V call is TRBV4-1, the J call TRBJ1-4, with D perhaps TRBD1 (5 bases). CDR1 is MGHRA and CDR2 is YSYEKL in the germline V gene. The V gene lost 1 base and the J gene lost 7 bases, with 7 bases spanning the gap. The CDR3 extends over 13 amino acids. This CDR3 is CASSQGQGEKLFF. In DNA form, the CDR3 reads TGCGCCAGCAGCCAAGGCCAGGGTGAAAAACTGTTTTTT.

The chain combines TRBV7-9 with TRBJ2-7, with D hard to call. Per the germline V gene, CDR1 is SEHNR and CDR2 is FQNEAQ (reference sequence). Trimming took 5 bases from V and 1 from J, leaving 6 bases between them. The CDR3 runs 12 residues. CDR3 in DNA: TGTGCCAGCAGCAAACAATCCTACGAGCAGTACTTC. It codes for CASSKQSYEQYF.

This chain joins TRBV3-1 (or the pseudogene TRBV3-2) and TRBJ1-5; perhaps TRBD1 as D (6 bases). Trimming removed 3 bases at V and 5 bases at J, with 8 bases between. Germline V lookup: CDR1 LGHDT, CDR2 YNNKEL (reference sequence). The CDR3 contains 13 residues. This CDR3 reads CASSHSGDQPQHF. The CDR3 DNA reads TGTGCCAGCAGCCACTCAGGGGATCAGCCCCAGCATTTT.